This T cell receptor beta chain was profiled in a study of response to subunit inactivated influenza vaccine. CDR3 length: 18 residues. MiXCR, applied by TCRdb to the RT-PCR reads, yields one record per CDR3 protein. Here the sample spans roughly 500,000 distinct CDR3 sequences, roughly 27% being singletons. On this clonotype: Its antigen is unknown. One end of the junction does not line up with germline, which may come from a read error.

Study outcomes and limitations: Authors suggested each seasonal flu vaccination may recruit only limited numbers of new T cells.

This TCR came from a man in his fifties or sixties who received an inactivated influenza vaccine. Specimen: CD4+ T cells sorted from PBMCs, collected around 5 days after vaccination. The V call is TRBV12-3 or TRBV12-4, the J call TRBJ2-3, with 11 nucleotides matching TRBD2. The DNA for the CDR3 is TGTACCAGCTGTTTATTAGTCGGCCTAGCGGGGGGCCCGGATACGCAGTATTTT. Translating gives CTSCLLVGLAGGPDTQYF.